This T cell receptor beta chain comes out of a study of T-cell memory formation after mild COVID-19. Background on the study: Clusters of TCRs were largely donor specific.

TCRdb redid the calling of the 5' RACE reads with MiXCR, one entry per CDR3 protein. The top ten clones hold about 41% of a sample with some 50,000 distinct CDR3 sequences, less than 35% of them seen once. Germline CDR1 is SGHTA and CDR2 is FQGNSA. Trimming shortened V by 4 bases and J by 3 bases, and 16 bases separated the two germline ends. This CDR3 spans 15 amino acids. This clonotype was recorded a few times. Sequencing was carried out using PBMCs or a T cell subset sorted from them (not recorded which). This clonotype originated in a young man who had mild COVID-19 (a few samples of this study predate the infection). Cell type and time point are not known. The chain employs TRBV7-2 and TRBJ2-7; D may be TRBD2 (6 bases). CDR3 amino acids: CASSYRLRGRYEQYF. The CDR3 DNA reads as TGTGCCAGCAGCTATCGACTGCGGGGTCGCTACGAGCAGTACTTC.